The present TCR beta chain was sequenced within a study of blood T cell repertoires in COVID-19. Across the whole study: Some COVID-19 samples were acute and others convalescent; all came from the United States, Italy and Spain. The analysed material was cDNA or gDNA that came from T cells, B-cell-depleted T cells, or PBMCs.

Per the original data handling: Reference gene primer amplification in the assay estimated nucleated cell counts. Clones were read by immunoSEQ multiplex PCR, and TCRdb kept only the in-frame ones, dropping some. V and J calls and clone size come straight from that table; D and trimming were deduced from the DNA. The table includes more than 65,000 clones, around 85% detected once. CDR1 SGHTA and CDR2 FQGNSA come from the germline V gene. After removal of 1 base from V and 8 bases from J, the junction contained 9 bases not matched to a gene. CDR3 size: 16 residues. Only a few counts were recorded for this clone.

The sequencing sample was made of peripheral blood. The receptor comes from a man at least 80 years old with acute or convalescent COVID-19. The chain employs TRBV7-2 and TRBJ2-2, with 8 nucleotides matching TRBD2. The CDR3 DNA reads TGTGCCAGCAGCTTAGTTTGGTCGCGGGAGGCGGGGGAGCTGTTTTTT. This gives the protein CASSLVWSREAGELFF.